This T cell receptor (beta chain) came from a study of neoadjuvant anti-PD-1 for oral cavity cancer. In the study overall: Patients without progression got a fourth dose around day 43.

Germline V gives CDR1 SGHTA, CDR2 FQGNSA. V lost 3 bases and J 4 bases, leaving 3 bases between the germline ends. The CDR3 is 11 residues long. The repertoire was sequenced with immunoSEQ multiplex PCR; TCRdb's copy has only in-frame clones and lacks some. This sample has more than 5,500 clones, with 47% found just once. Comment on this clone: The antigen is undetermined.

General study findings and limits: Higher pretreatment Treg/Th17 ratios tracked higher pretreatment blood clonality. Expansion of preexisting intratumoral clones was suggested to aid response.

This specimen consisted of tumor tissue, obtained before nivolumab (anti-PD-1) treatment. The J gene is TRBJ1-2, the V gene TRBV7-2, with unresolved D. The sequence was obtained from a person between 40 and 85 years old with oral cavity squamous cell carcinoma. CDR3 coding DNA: TGTGCCAGCAGCTTTACCTATGGCTACACCTTC. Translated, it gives CASSFTYGYTF.